This T cell receptor beta chain was sequenced for a study of regulatory T cells in long-lasting Graves disease. Sequencing libraries for TCR beta were prepared with iRepertoire HTBI primers and Arm-PCR of CDR3 regions. TCRdb re-derived calls from the multiplex PCR reads in MiXCR, one entry per CDR3 protein. This table holds approximately 270,000 distinct CDR3 sequences, approximately 18% found once. This clonotype was seen more than once but under ten times. A much bigger clone sits one base away, suggesting this may be a read error. Time point denoted: newly diagnosed GD, antithyroid drugs for less than 3 months. Isolated PBMC RNA provided the starting material for the TCR library. CDR3 size: 15 residues. CDR1 and CDR2 from the germline V gene are SGDLS and YYNGEE. The data were also submitted as part of a second study, on T cells in Graves' hyperthyroidism and ophthalmopathy.

The V call is TRBV9, the J call TRBJ1-2, with TRBD1 identical over 8 bases. The sequence was obtained from a woman in her 30s with Graves disease. Sequences were derived from peripheral blood mononuclear cells (PBMCs), sampled at new diagnosis, from a patient treated with antithyroid drugs. CDR3 nucleotides: TGTGCCAACAGCGTCTCCTCGGGACAGGCCTATGGCTACACCTTC. Translating it yields CANSVSSGQAYGYTF. The entire variable domain, with the rest obtained from reference TRBV9 and TRBJ1-2, is as follows: DSGVTQTPKHLITATGQRVTLRCSPRSGDLSVYWYQQSLDQGLQFLIQYYNGEERAKGNILERFSAQQFPDLHSELNLSSLELGDSALYFCANSVSSGQAYGYTFGSGTRLTVV.